A selection of T cell receptor beta chains follows, all from one sample in a study of beta chain features in type 1 diabetes. Using immunoSEQ multiplex PCR, the repertoire was profiled, and TCRdb retains in-frame clones only, with some absent. Here the sample spans hundreds of thousands of clones, roughly 16% being singletons. Specimen: naive CD4+ T cells from blood. These receptors all stem from a man aged 18-30 years in good health. The CDR3 runs from the conserved cysteine through the conserved F or W. A D gene is named only where the DNA matches it firmly. Size values are once, few and many counts, or a class for expanded clones, and some rows have none.

V gene: TRBV5-1; D gene: .; CDR3 length: 15; clone size: .; J gene: TRBJ1-1; CDR3 DNA: TGCGCCAGCAGCGAGAGAGGGGGACTGAACACTGAAGCTTTCTTT; CDR3 protein: CASSERGGLNTEAFF
V gene: TRBV7-2; D gene: .; CDR3 length: 12; clone size: few; J gene: TRBJ2-7; CDR3 DNA: TGTGCCAGCAGCTTACGCCGCTACGAGCAGTACTTC; CDR3 protein: CASSLRRYEQYF
V gene: TRBV18; D gene: TRBD1; CDR3 length: 16; clone size: few; J gene: TRBJ2-2; CDR3 DNA: TGTGCCAGCTCACCACTGACAGGGCGTGGCACCGGGGAGCTGTTTTTT; CDR3 protein: CASSPLTGRGTGELFF
V gene: TRBV25-1; D gene: TRBD1; CDR3 length: 16; clone size: .; J gene: TRBJ1-5; CDR3 DNA: TGTGCCAGCAGCAATAGCGGACAGGGGCCTAATCAGCCCCAGCATTTT; CDR3 protein: CASSNSGQGPNQPQHF
V gene: TRBV19; D gene: .; CDR3 length: 13; clone size: .; J gene: TRBJ2-7; CDR3 DNA: TGTGCCAGTAGTATGCTTGGGATCCACGAGCAGTACTTC; CDR3 protein: CASSMLGIHEQYF
V gene: TRBV29-1; D gene: .; CDR3 length: 14; clone size: few; J gene: TRBJ1-1; CDR3 DNA: TGCAGCGTTGATTACGGGCAGGGAGTGACTGAAGCTTTCTTT; CDR3 protein: CSVDYGQGVTEAFF
V gene: TRBV11-2; D gene: .; CDR3 length: 15; clone size: few; J gene: TRBJ2-3; CDR3 DNA: TGTGCCAGCAGCCCCACCCAATGGAGCACAGATACGCAGTATTTT; CDR3 protein: CASSPTQWSTDTQYF
V gene: TRBV6-1; D gene: .; CDR3 length: 13; clone size: few; J gene: TRBJ1-1; CDR3 DNA: TGTGCCAGCAGTGAAGTAGACAACACTGAAGCTTTCTTT; CDR3 protein: CASSEVDNTEAFF
V gene: TRBV7-3; D gene: .; CDR3 length: 12; clone size: .; J gene: TRBJ2-7; CDR3 DNA: TGTGCCAGCAGCTTAAACACAGGGCCGCAGTACTTC; CDR3 protein: CASSLNTGPQYF
V gene: TRBV6-4; D gene: .; CDR3 length: 13; clone size: few; J gene: TRBJ2-1; CDR3 DNA: TGTGCCAGCAGTCTGAGACACCTCAATGAGCAGTTCTTC; CDR3 protein: CASSLRHLNEQFF
V gene: TRBV7-2; D gene: TRBD1; CDR3 length: 15; clone size: few; J gene: TRBJ2-2; CDR3 DNA: TGTGCCAGCAGCCCCGACAGGGGGCGAACCGGGGAGCTGTTTTTT; CDR3 protein: CASSPDRGRTGELFF
V gene: TRBV6-1; D gene: .; CDR3 length: 14; clone size: .; J gene: TRBJ1-5; CDR3 DNA: TGTGCCAGCAGTGCATACAGAGATAATCAGCCCCAGCATTTT; CDR3 protein: CASSAYRDNQPQHF
V gene: TRBV2; D gene: TRBD1; CDR3 length: 14; clone size: few; J gene: TRBJ2-3; CDR3 DNA: TGTGCCAGCACCCGGACAGGCTCTGGGGATACGCAGTATTTT; CDR3 protein: CASTRTGSGDTQYF
V gene: TRBV29-1; D gene: .; CDR3 length: 15; clone size: .; J gene: TRBJ2-5; CDR3 DNA: TGCAGCGTTTCCCTCGGGGGACTGGTGGGAGAGACCCAGTACTTC; CDR3 protein: CSVSLGGLVGETQYF
V gene: TRBV6-5; D gene: .; CDR3 length: 16; clone size: few; J gene: TRBJ1-2; CDR3 DNA: TGTGCCAGCAGTTACGGTCTTGGGCAGCCTAACTATGGCTACACCTTC; CDR3 protein: CASSYGLGQPNYGYTF
V gene: TRBV9; D gene: TRBD1; CDR3 length: 15; clone size: .; J gene: TRBJ2-5; CDR3 DNA: TGTGCCAGCAACTCAGGTGGCAGGGGGCGAGAGACCCAGTACTTC; CDR3 protein: CASNSGGRGRETQYF
V gene: TRBV7-2; D gene: TRBD2; CDR3 length: 15; clone size: few; J gene: TRBJ2-5; CDR3 DNA: TGTGCCAGCAGCACCAGAGGCGGCGGGGGAGAGACCCAGTACTTC; CDR3 protein: CASSTRGGGGETQYF
V gene: TRBV4-3; D gene: .; CDR3 length: 14; clone size: .; J gene: TRBJ1-1; CDR3 DNA: TGCGCCAGCCCGCATGGGCGGGGCCGAACTGAAGCTTTCTTT; CDR3 protein: CASPHGRGRTEAFF
V gene: TRBV5-1; D gene: .; CDR3 length: 13; clone size: once; J gene: TRBJ2-1; CDR3 DNA: TGCGCCAGCAGCAGTCCCGCTTACAATGAGCAGTTCTTC; CDR3 protein: CASSSPAYNEQFF
V gene: TRBV5-1; D gene: .; CDR3 length: 14; clone size: few; J gene: TRBJ2-7; CDR3 DNA: TGCGCCAGCAGCTTCGATCCTGGGGTCTACGAGCAGTACTTC; CDR3 protein: CASSFDPGVYEQYF
V gene: TRBV4-3; D gene: TRBD1; CDR3 length: 18; clone size: few; J gene: TRBJ2-5; CDR3 DNA: TGCGCCAGCAGCCAATTAGGGACAGGGGGCCCCTCAAGGGAGACCCAGTACTTC; CDR3 protein: CASSQLGTGGPSRETQYF
V gene: TRBV2; D gene: TRBD1; CDR3 length: 16; clone size: .; J gene: TRBJ1-2; CDR3 DNA: TGTGCCAGCAGTAACGGACAGGGGGCGATTAAGGGTGGCTACACCTTC; CDR3 protein: CASSNGQGAIKGGYTF
V gene: TRBV7-2; D gene: .; CDR3 length: 14; clone size: few; J gene: TRBJ2-3; CDR3 DNA: TGTGCCAGCAGCTTCACGTCGAACGCAGATACGCAGTATTTT; CDR3 protein: CASSFTSNADTQYF
V gene: TRBV15; D gene: TRBD1; CDR3 length: 16; clone size: few; J gene: TRBJ1-2; CDR3 DNA: TGTGCCACCAGCAGAGATAGCAGGACAGGGTATGGGGGCTACACCTTC; CDR3 protein: CATSRDSRTGYGGYTF
V gene: TRBV10-3; D gene: .; CDR3 length: 13; clone size: few; J gene: TRBJ2-5; CDR3 DNA: TGTGCCATTGCCGGCCGGAACCAAGAGACCCAGTACTTC; CDR3 protein: CAIAGRNQETQYF
V gene: TRBV19; D gene: TRBD1; CDR3 length: 17; clone size: few; J gene: TRBJ1-1; CDR3 DNA: TGTGCCAGTAGTATTGCAGGGGGCGCCCCCTTGAACACTGAAGCTTTCTTT; CDR3 protein: CASSIAGGAPLNTEAFF
V gene: TRBV2; D gene: TRBD2; CDR3 length: 14; clone size: .; J gene: TRBJ2-3; CDR3 DNA: TGTGCCAGCAAGACTAGCGGTAGCACAGATACGCAGTATTTT; CDR3 protein: CASKTSGSTDTQYF